This is a list of T cell receptor beta chains from one sample in a study of post-analysis software for immune sequencing data. TCRdb reanalysed the PCR reads using MiXCR and keeps one entry per CDR3 protein. This sample yields around 710,000 distinct CDR3 sequences, of which under 60% are seen a single time; over 4.5% belongs to the top ten. Source material: blood. These receptors came from a girl under 18 with multiple sclerosis. Both conserved end residues are part of each CDR3. A D gene is named only where the DNA matches it firmly. The size field is filled for only some rows; it gives once, few, many or a size class.

clone_size: -; v_call: TRBV27; j_call: TRBJ2-6; cdr3_length: 15; d_call: -; cdr3_aa: CASSPDVAGANVLTF; cdr3_nt: TGTGCCAGCAGTCCCGACGTGGCTGGGGCCAACGTCCTGACTTTC
clone_size: -; v_call: TRBV10-1; j_call: TRBJ1-2; cdr3_length: 15; d_call: -; cdr3_aa: CASSDQTEPSYGYTF; cdr3_nt: TGCGCCAGCAGCGACCAGACAGAACCTTCTTATGGCTACACCTTC
clone_size: -; v_call: TRBV7-9; j_call: TRBJ2-5; cdr3_length: 14; d_call: -; cdr3_aa: CASSSASRPETQYF; cdr3_nt: TGTGCCAGCAGCTCCGCTTCCCGGCCGGAGACCCAGTACTTC
clone_size: -; v_call: TRBV6-6; j_call: TRBJ2-1; cdr3_length: 16; d_call: -; cdr3_aa: CASSYSTQANYNEQFF; cdr3_nt: TGTGCCAGCAGTTACTCGACCCAAGCGAACTACAATGAGCAGTTCTTC
clone_size: -; v_call: TRBV5-1; j_call: TRBJ2-5; cdr3_length: 15; d_call: TRBD1; cdr3_aa: CASSFQTGGEETQYF; cdr3_nt: TGCGCCAGCAGCTTTCAGACAGGGGGCGAAGAGACCCAGTACTTC
clone_size: -; v_call: TRBV10-3; j_call: TRBJ2-1; cdr3_length: 16; d_call: TRBD2; cdr3_aa: CAISEPTSGSYNEQFF; cdr3_nt: TGTGCCATCAGTGAGCCGACTAGCGGGAGCTACAATGAGCAGTTCTTC
clone_size: -; v_call: TRBV27; j_call: TRBJ2-7; cdr3_length: 15; d_call: TRBD2; cdr3_aa: CASSLFSSGNDEQYF; cdr3_nt: TGTGCCAGCAGTTTATTTTCTAGCGGGAACGACGAGCAGTACTTC
clone_size: -; v_call: TRBV11-2; j_call: TRBJ2-2; cdr3_length: 16; d_call: TRBD2; cdr3_aa: CASSTRLAGVTGELFF; cdr3_nt: TGTGCCAGCAGCACCCGACTAGCGGGAGTCACCGGGGAGCTGTTTTTT
clone_size: -; v_call: TRBV7-8; j_call: TRBJ2-1; cdr3_length: 14; d_call: -; cdr3_aa: CASSRGNRSNEQFF; cdr3_nt: TGTGCCAGCAGTCGAGGTAACAGGAGCAATGAGCAGTTCTTC
clone_size: few; v_call: TRBV6-5; j_call: TRBJ2-3; cdr3_length: 15; d_call: -; cdr3_aa: CASSTTSSPTDTQYF; cdr3_nt: TGTGCCAGCAGTACAACCAGCAGCCCCACAGATACGCAGTATTTT
clone_size: -; v_call: TRBV12-3/TRBV12-4; j_call: TRBJ1-5; cdr3_length: 15; d_call: -; cdr3_aa: CASSFSTPGNQPQHF; cdr3_nt: TGTGCCAGCAGTTTTTCTACCCCAGGCAATCAGCCCCAGCATTTT
clone_size: -; v_call: TRBV20-1; j_call: TRBJ2-1; cdr3_length: 13; d_call: TRBD2; cdr3_aa: CSANSGTSDEQFF; cdr3_nt: TGCAGTGCAAACTCCGGGACTAGCGATGAGCAGTTCTTC
clone_size: -; v_call: TRBV5-1; j_call: TRBJ2-5; cdr3_length: 15; d_call: TRBD1; cdr3_aa: CAGSFQPGQGQTQYF; cdr3_nt: TGCGCCGGCAGCTTCCAGCCGGGACAGGGACAGACCCAGTACTTC
clone_size: -; v_call: TRBV27; j_call: TRBJ2-1; cdr3_length: 14; d_call: -; cdr3_aa: CASSRASGGDEQFF; cdr3_nt: TGTGCCAGCAGTCGAGCGTCAGGGGGGGATGAGCAGTTCTTC
clone_size: -; v_call: TRBV11-2; j_call: TRBJ2-5; cdr3_length: 11; d_call: -; cdr3_aa: CASSLSASQYF; cdr3_nt: TGTGCCAGCAGCTTATCAGCGTCCCAGTACTTC
clone_size: -; v_call: TRBV29-1; j_call: TRBJ2-1; cdr3_length: 14; d_call: TRBD2; cdr3_aa: CSVEVGLAGVSQFF; cdr3_nt: TGCAGCGTTGAAGTCGGACTAGCGGGAGTATCACAGTTCTTC
clone_size: few; v_call: TRBV20-1; j_call: TRBJ2-5; cdr3_length: 14; d_call: TRBD1; cdr3_aa: CSARRGQDQETQYF; cdr3_nt: TGCAGTGCCAGGCGGGGACAGGACCAAGAGACCCAGTACTTC
clone_size: few; v_call: TRBV20-1; j_call: TRBJ2-7; cdr3_length: 13; d_call: -; cdr3_aa: CSARQGGFYEQYF; cdr3_nt: TGCAGTGCTAGACAGGGCGGGTTCTACGAGCAGTACTTC
clone_size: once; v_call: TRBV9; j_call: TRBJ2-1; cdr3_length: 15; d_call: TRBD2; cdr3_aa: CASSHRGGTYNEQFF; cdr3_nt: TGTGCCAGCAGCCACCGGGGGGGTACCTACAATGAGCAGTTCTTC
clone_size: few; v_call: TRBV6-5; j_call: TRBJ2-4; cdr3_length: 13; d_call: -; cdr3_aa: CASSYTNQAPLYF; cdr3_nt: TGTGCCAGCAGTTACACCAATCAGGCACCCCTGTACTTC
clone_size: -; v_call: TRBV20-1; j_call: TRBJ1-3; cdr3_length: 12; d_call: -; cdr3_aa: CSARVRGNTIYF; cdr3_nt: TGCAGTGCTAGAGTCAGGGGAAACACCATATATTTT
clone_size: few; v_call: TRBV4-3; j_call: TRBJ2-7; cdr3_length: 15; d_call: TRBD2; cdr3_aa: CASSQSMSGTYEQYF; cdr3_nt: TGCGCCAGCAGCCAGTCGATGAGCGGGACCTACGAGCAGTACTTC